Listed below are T cell receptor beta chains from one sample, sequenced in a study of CD8+CD57+ T cells in acquired aplastic anemia. TCRdb passed the reads through MiXCR, listing each CDR3 protein once. The table lists over 150,000 distinct CDR3 sequences, approximately 52% of them singletons. Sequencing input: sorted CD4+, CD8+, or CD8+CD57+ T cells (not recorded which) from PBMCs. The receptors were sampled from a human donor with aplastic anemia. Each CDR3 is given with its conserved first and last residue.

v_call cdr3_aa
TRBV25-1 CASLRLAGQLLKETQYF
TRBV20-1 CSFEAGPNYEQYF
TRBV6-1 CASRLSIGTEAFF
TRBV7-9 CASSPPRGRDTEAFF
TRBV5-5 CASSYYGTGYSYEQYF
TRBV24-1 CATSEGEYTGELFF
TRBV10-3 CAISGTLEGTEAFF
TRBV24-1 CATSVPDSSGANVLTF
TRBV25-1 CASSWKGRDTYEQYF
TRBV20-1 CSARSDGSYEQYF
TRBV10-3 CAISYLIAGGVNEQFF
TRBV6-5 CASSYTRTADNSPLHF
TRBV6-2/TRBV6-3 CASSAGPSFYNEQFF
TRBV20-1 CSATTGGTYEQYF
TRBV25-1 CASVDAPGNYGYTF
TRBV2 CASSEGTSGGDTQYF
TRBV19 CASKDRDNQPQHF